Below, 18 T cell receptor beta chains from the same sample are listed, as sequenced in a study of T cell repertoires in cytomegalovirus infection. These receptors are not linked to any known antigen. TCRdb re-analysed the reads in MiXCR, keeping a single row per CDR3 protein. This sample has around 900,000 distinct CDR3 sequences, with about a third found just once. The specimen comprised cultured CD8+ T cells from PBMCs, sampled from culture after CMV antigen stimulation. These receptors were taken from a human donor in good health (CMV status not recorded). Some clones in this sample may be carry-over from other donors' samples.

Only a few counts were recorded for this clonotype. V and J are TRBV2 and TRBJ1-1; D may be TRBD1 (5 bases). Trimming shortened V by 7 bases and J by 0 bases, and 15 bases separated the two germline ends. Germline loops: CDR1 SNHLY, CDR2 FYNNEI. The CDR3 runs 15 residues. The DNA of the CDR3 is TGTGCCAGCAATCAGGGAAGGACTATGAACACTGAAGCTTTCTTT. It specifies CASNQGRTMNTEAFF.

This clonotype has just a few counts. The V call is TRBV20-1, the J call TRBJ1-5; tentative D call: TRBD1 (5 bases). Germline values: CDR1 DFQATT, CDR2 SNEGSKA (reference sequence). V was shortened by 1 base and J by 7 bases, with 8 bases between the two germline ends. The CDR3 runs 12 residues. In DNA, the CDR3 is TGCAGTGCTAGAGGCGGGGACCAGCCCCAGCATTTT. Translated: CSARGGDQPQHF.

This clonotype was seen a handful of times. The J gene is TRBJ2-2, the V gene TRBV6-2 or TRBV6-3, with a weak D call TRBD1 (6 bases). Germline V gene lookup returns CDR1 MNHEY and CDR2 SVGEGT. This CDR3 comprises 15 residues. Trimming took 0 bases from V and 12 from J, leaving 17 bases between them. CDR3 sequence reads: CASSYSGHSPGQLFF. For the CDR3, the DNA is TGTGCCAGCAGTTACTCGGGACACTCACCGGGTCAGCTGTTTTTT.

The CDR3, as DNA: TGCGCCAGCAGCGACCTTGAGACAACTAATTTCTATGGCTACACCTTC. It yields the protein CASSDLETTNFYGYTF. V gene TRBV5-1 combines with J gene TRBJ1-2; D not certain. Deletions cut 4 bases from V and 4 bases from J, with 20 bases between. Germline lookup yields CDR1 SGHRS and CDR2 YFSETQ. This CDR3 is built from 16 residues.

About this clonotype itself: A much bigger clone sits one base away, suggesting this may be a read error. The V and J genes are TRBV7-8 and TRBJ1-2; TRBD1 aligns across 11 bases. This CDR3 has 14 residues. Germline values: CDR1 SGHVS, CDR2 FQNEAQ. The CDR3 is CVSNTGTGGGGYTF. The CDR3 DNA follows: TGTGTCAGCAACACAGGGACAGGGGGAGGTGGCTACACCTTC.

V and J are TRBV27 and TRBJ1-1, with D hard to call. CDR1 and CDR2 (germline): MNHEY, SMNVEV (reference sequence). The CDR3 is 13 residues long. V was pared by 11 bases and J by 2 bases, with 15 bases between. The CDR3: CAPLGSTNTEAFF. CDR3 sequence (DNA): TGTGCCCCTCTTGGAAGTACCAACACTGAAGCTTTCTTT.

There are a few counts of this clonotype. CDR3 protein: CASSQGRQAYEQYF. CDR3 DNA: TGCGCCAGCAGCCAAGGAAGACAGGCTTACGAGCAGTACTTC. The chain combines TRBV4-1 with TRBJ2-7; D might be TRBD1 (6 bases). Trimming removed 1 base at V and 4 bases at J, with 11 bases between. This CDR3 has 14 amino acids. Germline CDR1 reads MGHRA; CDR2 reads YSYEKL.

CDR3 nucleotides: TGTGCCATCACTGATGACAGGGACGAGCAGTACTTC. As protein: CAITDDRDEQYF. The chain recombines TRBV10-3 with TRBJ2-7, with 7 bases identical to TRBD1. CDR1 is ENHRY and CDR2 is SYGVKD in the germline V gene. The CDR3 is 12 residues long. J was trimmed by 5 bases and V by 7 bases; bases with no gene match: 5.

This clonotype was found many times. The chain links TRBV7-6 to TRBJ2-2; 7 bases are shared with TRBD1. The V gene end was trimmed by 4 bases and the J gene end by 3 bases; junction bases not matched to a gene: 8. CDR1 and CDR2 (germline): SGHVS, FNYEAQ. This CDR3 has 16 amino acids. CDR3 residues: CASSSQRQGHTGELFF. The CDR3, as DNA: TGTGCCAGCAGCTCACAGAGACAGGGCCACACCGGGGAGCTGTTTTTT.

The chain carries TRBV10-2 and TRBJ1-1, with no clear D. The CDR3 extends over 12 amino acids. The V and J ends lost 2 bases and 8 bases respectively, with 9 bases between them. CDR1 and CDR2 (germline): WSHSY, SAAADI. The CDR3 reads CASSERGAEAFF. In nucleotides, the CDR3 is TGCGCCAGCAGTGAGAGAGGAGCCGAAGCTTTCTTT.

This sequence joins TRBV7-3 and TRBJ2-1; D gene uncertain. Per the germline V gene, CDR1 is SGHTA and CDR2 is FQGTGA. Trimming took 3 bases from V and 9 from J, leaving 18 bases between them. This CDR3 has 15 amino acids. The CDR3: CASSLVGGDGGEQFF. In nucleotides, the CDR3 is TGTGCCAGCAGCTTGGTGGGCGGAGACGGTGGTGAGCAGTTCTTC. The full variable domain, its missing parts supplied by reference TRBV7-3 and TRBJ2-1, is GAGVSQTPSNKVTEKGKYVELRCDPISGHTALYWYRQSLGQGPEFLIYFQGTGAADDSGLPNDRFFAVRPEGSVSTLKIQRTERGDSAVYLCASSLVGGDGGEQFFGPGTRLTVL.

There are a few counts of this clonotype. The chain is built from TRBV27 and TRBJ2-3; tentatively, D is TRBD2 (7 bases). The CDR3 loop spans 15 amino acids. Per the germline V gene, CDR1 is MNHEY and CDR2 is SMNVEV (reference sequence). V was trimmed by 10 bases and J by 2 bases, leaving 19 bases between them. CDR3 residues: CATAGEGGATDTQYF. CDR3 bases: TGTGCCACCGCCGGGGAGGGGGGGGCCACAGATACGCAGTATTTT.

This clonotype was seen ten or more times. This rearrangement joins TRBV19 to TRBJ1-2; TRBD1 matches 9 bases. V trimming: 5 bases; J trimming: 2 bases; junction bases outside the gene matches: 6. This CDR3 region has 15 residues. Germline CDR1 and CDR2: LNHDA and SQIVND (reference sequence). CDR3 region: CASSLRDRANYGYTF. For the CDR3, the DNA is TGTGCCAGTAGTCTCCGGGACAGGGCCAACTATGGCTACACCTTC.

The V call is TRBV28, the J call TRBJ2-2; 11 bases fit TRBD1. Germline V gene data show CDR1 as MDHEN and CDR2 as SYDVKM. CDR3 length: 18 amino acids. V lost 1 base and J lost 1; bases outside the gene matches: 5. CDR3 bases: TGTGCCAGCAGTTTATTCGGACAGGGGGCGAAGAACACCGGGGAGCTGTTTTTT. It encodes CASSLFGQGAKNTGELFF. The full variable domain, its missing parts supplied by reference TRBV28 and TRBJ2-2, is DVKVTQSSRYLVKRTGEKVFLECVQDMDHENMFWYRQDPGLGLRLIYFSYDVKMKEKGDIPEGYSVSREKKERFSLILESASTNQTSMYLCASSLFGQGAKNTGELFFGEGSRLTVL.

The V and J genes are TRBV6-5 and TRBJ2-7; possible D gene TRBD2, 5 bases. Germline CDR1 and CDR2: MNHEY and SVGAGI. Trimming cost V 2 bases and J 2 bases, with 10 bases left between them. CDR3 length equals 14 residues. The CDR3: CASSYGGGTYEQYF. Here the CDR3 DNA reads TGTGCCAGCAGTTACGGAGGCGGCACCTACGAGCAGTACTTC.

This clonotype has just a few counts. This CDR3 reads CASSINSGAYNEQFF. CDR3 nucleotide sequence: TGTGCCAGCAGCATCAATAGCGGGGCCTACAATGAGCAGTTCTTC. V is TRBV7-3 and J is TRBJ2-1; TRBD2 matches 8 bases. This CDR3 has 15 amino acids. V was clipped by 5 bases and J by 2 bases; unmatched bases: 5. The germline gives CDR1 SGHTA, CDR2 FQGTGA.

This clonotype was seen only a few times. V usage is TRBV27 and J usage is TRBJ2-5, with TRBD1 as a possible D gene (5 bases). The V and J ends lost 6 bases and 2 bases respectively, with 16 bases between them. The CDR3 spans 15 residues. CDR1 and CDR2 from the germline V gene are MNHEY and SMNVEV (reference sequence). The CDR3 DNA reads TGTGCCAGCAGATCCAGGGTTGTCGGGCAAGAGACCCAGTACTTC. It is translated as CASRSRVVGQETQYF.

This clonotype was counted at least ten times. J is TRBJ2-1 and V is TRBV7-2; 8 bases line up with TRBD2. Germline values: CDR1 SGHTA, CDR2 FQGNSA. J was trimmed by 1 base and V by 7 bases; bases with no gene match: 6. The CDR3 contains 15 residues. The CDR3 here is CASTPGGGSYNEQFF. CDR3 bases: TGTGCCAGCACCCCGGGGGGGGGTTCCTACAATGAGCAGTTCTTC.